The present T cell receptor (beta chain) was sequenced within a study of early T cells in non-severe SARS-CoV-2 infection. About the research overall: The chains were unpaired, and the sequenced material was bulk RNA from unsorted whole blood. Study results and limitations: VDJdb matching favored anti-spike CD8 responses, missing private and CD4 specificities.

To note about this clonotype: What it recognizes is unknown.

The germline V gene has CDR1 SGHAT and CDR2 FQDESV (reference sequence). The CDR3 loop spans 13 amino acids. The trim removed 5 bases at V and 8 bases at J, leaving 6 bases unmatched. Unique molecular identifiers (one per individual cDNA molecule) were attached. TCRdb reprocessed the 5' RACE reads via MiXCR and lists one record per CDR3 protein. This repertoire shows about 110,000 distinct CDR3 sequences, 9.5% to 13% found once; its top ten account for around 3%. The sequenced sample consisted of whole blood. The chain has TRBV11-1 and TRBJ2-1, with 7 bases that match TRBD1. The TCR originated in an adult who was a healthcare worker with PCR-confirmed SARS-CoV-2 infection or an uninfected control (not recorded which). The CDR3 spells CASSVDRRDEQFF. The CDR3 bases are TGTGCCAGCAGCGTGGACAGGCGAGATGAGCAGTTCTTC.